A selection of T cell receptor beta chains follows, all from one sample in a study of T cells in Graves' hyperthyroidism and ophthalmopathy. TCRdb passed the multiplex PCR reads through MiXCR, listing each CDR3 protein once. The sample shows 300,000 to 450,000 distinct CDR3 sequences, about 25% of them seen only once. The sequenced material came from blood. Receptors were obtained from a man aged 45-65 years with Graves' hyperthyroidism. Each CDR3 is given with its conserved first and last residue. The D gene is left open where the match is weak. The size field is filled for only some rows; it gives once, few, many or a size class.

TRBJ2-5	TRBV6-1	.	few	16	TGTGCCAGCAGCCAGAACCGGGACACCCTGGTGGAGACCCAGTACTTC	CASSQNRDTLVETQYF
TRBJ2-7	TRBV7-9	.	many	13	TGTGCCAGCGGTTCGGCCCTCACCTACGAGCAGTACTTC	CASGSALTYEQYF
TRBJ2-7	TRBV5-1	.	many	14	TGCGCCAGCAGCTTGGCCGGAGGGGAAAGGGAGCAGTACTTC	CASSLAGGEREQYF
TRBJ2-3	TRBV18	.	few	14	TGTGCCAGCTCACCAACAGGGCGCACAGATACGCAGTATTTT	CASSPTGRTDTQYF
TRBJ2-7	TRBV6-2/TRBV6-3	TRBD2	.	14	TGTGCCAGCAGTTACGCACTAGCGGACTACGAGCAGTACTTC	CASSYALADYEQYF
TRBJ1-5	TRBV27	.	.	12	TGTGCCAGCAGCTCCCAGGGAAAGCCCCAGCATTTT	CASSSQGKPQHF
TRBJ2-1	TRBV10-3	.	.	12	TGTGCCATCAGTGAGGGCGTCTACGAGCAGTTCTTC	CAISEGVYEQFF
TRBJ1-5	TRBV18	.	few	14	TGTGCCAGCTCACCACCGAACGAAAATCAGCCCCAGCATTTT	CASSPPNENQPQHF
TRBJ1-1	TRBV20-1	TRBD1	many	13	TGCAGTGCCTTAGACAGGGTAAATACTGAAGCTTTCTTT	CSALDRVNTEAFF
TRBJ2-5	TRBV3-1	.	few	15	TGTGCCAGCAGCCAAGAGGGGCAGGGACGAGAGACCCAGTACTTC	CASSQEGQGRETQYF
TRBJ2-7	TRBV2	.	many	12	TGTGCCAGCAGTTGGCTCCCAGGCGAGCAGTACTTC	CASSWLPGEQYF
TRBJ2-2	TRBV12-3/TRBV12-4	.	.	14	TGTGCCAGCACACTTACAGCGAACACCGGGGAGCTGTTTTTT	CASTLTANTGELFF
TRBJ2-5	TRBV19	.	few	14	TGTGCCAGTAGTATAGTAGGGGCGACCAAGTCCCAGTACTTC	CASSIVGATKSQYF
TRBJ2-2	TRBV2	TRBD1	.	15	TGTGCCAGCAGGGACAGGGGGCAGCGCACCGGGGAGCTGTTTTTT	CASRDRGQRTGELFF
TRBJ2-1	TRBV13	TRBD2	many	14	TGTGCCAGCAGCTTAACTAGCGGGCTTAATGAGCAGTTCTTC	CASSLTSGLNEQFF
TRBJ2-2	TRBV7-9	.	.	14	TGTGCCAGCAGCTTAATTACGGTCTCGGGGGAGCTGTTTTTT	CASSLITVSGELFF
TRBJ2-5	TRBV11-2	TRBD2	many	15	TGTGCCAGCAGCCGACTAGCGGGAGGGCAAGAGACCCAGTACTTC	CASSRLAGGQETQYF
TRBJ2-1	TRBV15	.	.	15	TGTGCCACCAGCAGAGGTGTCGACTCCTACAATGAGCAGTTCTTC	CATSRGVDSYNEQFF
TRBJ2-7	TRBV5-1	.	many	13	TGTGCCAGCAGCTTAGCCGTATCCTACGAGCAGTACTTC	CASSLAVSYEQYF
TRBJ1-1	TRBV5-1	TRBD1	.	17	TGCGCCAGCAGCCCGGGACAGGGTTTAGGGATGAACACTGAAGCTTTCTTT	CASSPGQGLGMNTEAFF
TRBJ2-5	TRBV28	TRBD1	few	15	TGTGCCAGCAGCCTCCGGACAGGGAATAGAGAGACCCAGTACTTC	CASSLRTGNRETQYF
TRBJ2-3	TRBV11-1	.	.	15	TGTGCCAGCAGCTTAGCAGGGGTTCGGGCAGATACGCAGTATTTT	CASSLAGVRADTQYF
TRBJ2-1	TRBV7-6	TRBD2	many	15	TGTGCCAGCAGCTTACCGGGAGGGCCCTACAATGAGCAGTTCTTC	CASSLPGGPYNEQFF
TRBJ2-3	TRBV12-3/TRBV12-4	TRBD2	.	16	TGTGCCAGCAGCTCTCTTGGCGGGAGGGCTGGAGATACGCAGTATTTT	CASSSLGGRAGDTQYF
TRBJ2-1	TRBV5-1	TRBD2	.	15	TGCGCCAGCAGCTTAACTAGCGCCTCCTACAATGAGCAGTTCTTC	CASSLTSASYNEQFF
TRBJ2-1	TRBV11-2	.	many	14	TGTGCCAGCAGCTTTGGGGGGTTGAACAATGAGCAGTTCTTC	CASSFGGLNNEQFF
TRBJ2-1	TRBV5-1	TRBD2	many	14	TGCGCCAGCAGCCCGGGACTAGCAGCTAATGAGCAGTTCTTC	CASSPGLAANEQFF
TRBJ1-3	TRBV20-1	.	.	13	TGCAGTGCCGTCCCCAGAATGGGAAACACCATATATTTT	CSAVPRMGNTIYF
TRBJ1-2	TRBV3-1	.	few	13	TGTGCCAGCAGCCATGGACCGGGGGTTGGCTACACCTTC	CASSHGPGVGYTF
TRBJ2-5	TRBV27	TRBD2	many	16	TGTGCCAGCAGTTTCCGGACTAGCGGGAGTTCTGAGACCCAGTACTTC	CASSFRTSGSSETQYF
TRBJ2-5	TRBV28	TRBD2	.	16	TGTGCCAGCAGATCGACTAGCGGGAGGGCCGTTGGGACCCAGTACTTC	CASRSTSGRAVGTQYF
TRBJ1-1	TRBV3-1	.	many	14	TGTGCCAGCAGCCAAGTTCAGGGGTTCGCTGAAGCTTTCTTT	CASSQVQGFAEAFF
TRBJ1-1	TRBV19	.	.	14	TGTGCCAGTAGTCGATGGGGGCAGGACCCTGAAGCTTTCTTT	CASSRWGQDPEAFF
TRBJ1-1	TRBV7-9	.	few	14	TGTGCCAGCAGCTTAGGGGGGGCGTTCACTGAAGCTTTCTTT	CASSLGGAFTEAFF
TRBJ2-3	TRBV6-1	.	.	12	TGTGCCAGCAGCTCCTCGGGAGCTACGCAGTATTTT	CASSSSGATQYF
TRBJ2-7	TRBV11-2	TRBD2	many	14	TGTGCCAGCAGCTTAGCAGGTGGGGGGGGCGAGCAGTACTTC	CASSLAGGGGEQYF
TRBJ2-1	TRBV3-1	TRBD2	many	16	TGTGCCAGCAGCCATGGCCCAGCGGGAGGTTACAATGAGCAGTTCTTC	CASSHGPAGGYNEQFF
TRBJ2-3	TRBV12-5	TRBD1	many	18	TGTGCTAGTGGTTTGGTACGCCTCGGGACAGGGGACAGGGATACGCAGTATTTT	CASGLVRLGTGDRDTQYF
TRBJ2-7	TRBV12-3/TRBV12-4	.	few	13	TGTGCCAGCAGTTTAACGCAGTTCTACGAGCAGTACTTC	CASSLTQFYEQYF
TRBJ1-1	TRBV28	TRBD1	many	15	TGTGCCAGCAGTGGGGCGGGACAGGGAGTTGCTGAAGCTTTCTTT	CASSGAGQGVAEAFF
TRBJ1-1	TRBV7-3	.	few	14	TGTGCCAGCAGCCCTGGACACATGAACACTGAAGCTTTCTTT	CASSPGHMNTEAFF